These T cell receptor beta chains were read from a single sample in a study of technical replicates of blood from several donors. TCRdb's copy holds only in-frame clones and misses some; the assay was immunoSEQ multiplex PCR. The profile shows 75,000 to 95,000 clones, about 89% of them singletons. Source material: T cells isolated from PBMCs. These receptors all come from a human donor in good health. The conserved cysteine and the conserved F or W are not part of the CDR3 here. The listing skips clone size in some rows; elsewhere it reads once, few, many or a size class.

V	size	length	J	CDR3
TRBV6-5	NA	8	TRBJ2-3	ATGRDTQY
TRBV2	once	14	TRBJ2-7	ASSEGLAGGPYEQY
TRBV4-3	NA	13	TRBJ2-1	ASSPTSLSYNEQF
TRBV13	NA	14	TRBJ1-1	ASSLGLWGLNTEAF
TRBV5-4	NA	14	TRBJ1-1	ASWGGQTGRDTEAF
TRBV2	NA	12	TRBJ1-3	ASFLQGAGNTIY
TRBV30	few	9	TRBJ1-1	AWNGQREAF
TRBV11-2	NA	12	TRBJ2-1	ASSVWGTDNEQF
TRBV28	once	12	TRBJ1-4	ASRPQGANEKLF
TRBV19	few	11	TRBJ1-4	ASSIDIGEKLF
TRBV23-1	NA	17	TRBJ2-6	ASSQSGDRANSGANVLT
TRBV7-3	once	15	TRBJ2-1	ASSFNPFSSSYNEQF
TRBV28	NA	13	TRBJ1-1	ASSAYRALNTEAF
TRBV7-9	NA	14	TRBJ2-3	ASSPRTGDSTDTQY
TRBV28	NA	12	TRBJ1-4	ASRSGTANEKLF
TRBV7-8	NA	12	TRBJ2-5	ASSLEGTEETQY
TRBV6-1	NA	12	TRBJ1-5	ASDDRGLSQPQH
TRBV7-9	NA	13	TRBJ2-1	ASSPGHISYNEQF
TRBV6-1	NA	12	TRBJ2-1	ASSGGRVGKEQF
TRBV12-2	NA	13	TRBJ2-4	ASRLGGGQVYIQY
TRBV5-1	NA	13	TRBJ2-1	ASSPRQREINEQF
TRBV5-4	NA	12	TRBJ1-1	ATSQANMNTEAF
TRBV28	NA	14	TRBJ2-1	ASSLMGQGNVDEQF
TRBV9	NA	19	TRBJ2-5	ASSVNPRDSGTSVTQETQY
TRBV5-1	once	10	TRBJ2-3	ASSWGADTQY